These T cell receptor beta chains were read from a single sample in a study of blood T cell repertoires in COVID-19. Clones were sequenced by immunoSEQ multiplex PCR, and TCRdb holds only the in-frame ones, with some missing. The sample holds about 52,000 clones, about nine tenths seen once. The sequenced sample was peripheral blood. Every receptor here comes from a man aged 65 to 85 with acute or convalescent COVID-19. CDR3s include the opening cysteine and the closing phenylalanine or tryptophan. The D gene is left open where the match is weak. Clone size is stated in some rows and not others, as once, few, many or a class when expanded.

clone_size j_call d_call v_call cdr3_aa cdr3_nt
- TRBJ2-1 TRBD2 TRBV28 CASRLAGGRNEQFF TGTGCCAGCAGACTAGCGGGAGGGAGGAATGAGCAGTTCTTC
- TRBJ2-1 TRBD2 TRBV12-5 CASGLETIAGGAYNEQFF TGTGCTAGTGGTTTGGAAACGATAGCGGGAGGCGCCTACAATGAGCAGTTCTTC
- TRBJ1-6 TRBD1 TRBV18 CASSLTGGDSPLHF TGTGCCAGCTCGCTTACAGGGGGAGATTCACCCCTCCACTTT
- TRBJ2-7 - TRBV11-2 CASSRVSGGGFNEQYF TGTGCCAGCAGCCGAGTTAGCGGAGGGGGCTTCAACGAGCAGTACTTC
- TRBJ1-2 TRBD1 TRBV28 CASNVRTGGYGYTF TGTGCCAGCAATGTTAGGACAGGGGGGTATGGCTACACCTTC
- TRBJ2-1 TRBD1 TRBV4-3 CASSQDLRDRGLWEQFF TGCGCCAGCAGCCAAGATCTTAGGGACAGGGGGTTATGGGAGCAGTTCTTC
- TRBJ2-7 TRBD2 TRBV6-1 CASSEWGGSYEQYF TGTGCCAGCAGTGAGTGGGGGGGCTCCTACGAGCAGTACTTC
once TRBJ2-7 - TRBV4-3 CASSLGEKSSYEQYF TGCGCCAGCAGCCTCGGGGAGAAGAGCTCCTACGAGCAGTACTTC
- TRBJ2-1 - TRBV6-5 CASSYSWAREQFF TGTGCCAGCAGTTACTCGTGGGCCCGGGAACAGTTCTTC
few TRBJ2-2 - TRBV5-1 CASSRGQGTIGTGELFF TGCGCCAGCAGCCGGGGGCAGGGGACTATCGGAACCGGGGAGCTGTTTTTT
- TRBJ2-2 - TRBV11-1 CASSFFSGELFF TGTGCCAGCAGCTTTTTTAGCGGGGAGCTGTTTTTT
- TRBJ2-5 TRBD2 TRBV7-2 CASSPILAGETQYF TGTGCCAGCAGCCCAATTCTAGCGGGAGAGACCCAGTACTTC
- TRBJ2-3 - TRBV2 CASSGDSLYTQYF TGTGCCAGCAGCGGGGACTCCCTCTATACGCAGTATTTT
- TRBJ2-7 TRBD2 TRBV25-1 CASSPGLGGEQYF TGTGCCAGCAGCCCGGGACTAGGTGGCGAGCAGTACTTC